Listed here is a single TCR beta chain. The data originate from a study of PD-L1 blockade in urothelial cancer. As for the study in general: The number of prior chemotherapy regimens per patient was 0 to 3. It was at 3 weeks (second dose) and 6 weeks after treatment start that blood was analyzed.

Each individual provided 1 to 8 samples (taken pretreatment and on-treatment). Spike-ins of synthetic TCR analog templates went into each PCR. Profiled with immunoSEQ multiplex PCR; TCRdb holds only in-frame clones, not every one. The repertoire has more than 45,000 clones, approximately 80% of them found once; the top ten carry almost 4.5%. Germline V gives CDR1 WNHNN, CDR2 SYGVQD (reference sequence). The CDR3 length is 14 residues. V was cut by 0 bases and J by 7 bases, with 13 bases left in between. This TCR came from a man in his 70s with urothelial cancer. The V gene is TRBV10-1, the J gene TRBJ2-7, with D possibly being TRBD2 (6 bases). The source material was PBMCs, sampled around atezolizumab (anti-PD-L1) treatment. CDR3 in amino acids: CASSESSSVGEQYF. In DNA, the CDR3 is TGCGCCAGCAGTGAGTCATCTAGCGTTGGGGAGCAGTACTTC.